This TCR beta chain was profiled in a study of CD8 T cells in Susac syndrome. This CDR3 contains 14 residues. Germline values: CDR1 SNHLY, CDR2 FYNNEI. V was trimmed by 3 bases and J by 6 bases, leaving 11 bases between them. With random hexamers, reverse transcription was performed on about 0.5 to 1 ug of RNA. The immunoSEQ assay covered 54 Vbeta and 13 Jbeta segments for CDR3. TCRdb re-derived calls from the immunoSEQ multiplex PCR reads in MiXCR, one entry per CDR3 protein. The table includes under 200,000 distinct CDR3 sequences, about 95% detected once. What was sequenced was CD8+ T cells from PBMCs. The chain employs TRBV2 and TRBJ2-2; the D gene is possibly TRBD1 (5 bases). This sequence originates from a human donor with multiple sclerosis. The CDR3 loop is CASSDRQGPGELFF. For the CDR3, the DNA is TGTGCCAGCAGTGATCGGCAGGGCCCCGGGGAGCTGTTTTTT.